A single sample is the source of the 12 T cell receptor beta chains below, sequenced in a study of cytomegalovirus exposure and HLA in healthy donors. The protocol was immunoSEQ multiplex PCR, while the TCRdb copy is restricted to in-frame clones and leaves out a portion. Among 250,000 to 400,000 clones listed, approximately 91% were seen once. The sample taken for sequencing was PBMCs. Every receptor here comes from a man younger than 40 in good health and CMV-seronegative.

V is TRBV6-6 and J is TRBJ2-7; maybe TRBD2 (6 bases). Germline-derived CDR1 and CDR2 are MNHNY and SVGAGI (reference sequence). The length of the CDR3 is 16 residues. V was trimmed by 3 bases and J by 0 bases, leaving 15 bases between them. CDR3 in amino acids: CASSYRGGLNSYEQYF. CDR3 sequence (DNA): TGTGCCAGCAGTTATAGGGGAGGATTAAACTCCTACGAGCAGTACTTC.

The chain uses TRBV10-2 and TRBJ2-3; 11 bases map to TRBD2. The CDR3 spans 15 residues. J gave up 1 base and V 7 bases, and 4 bases lay outside the gene matches. The germline CDR1 and CDR2 sequences are WSHSY and SAAADI. The CDR3: CASKLSGGGTDTQYF. The CDR3 DNA follows: TGCGCCAGCAAGCTTAGCGGGGGGGGCACAGATACGCAGTATTTT.

V usage is TRBV11-2 and J usage is TRBJ2-7, with D possibly TRBD2 on 5 matching bases. Germline CDR1 is SGHAT and CDR2 is FQNNGV. The CDR3 is 14 amino acids. V gave up 1 base and J gave up 4 bases, with 11 bases separating them. CDR3 in amino acids: CASSLVGERYEQYF. DNA of the CDR3: TGTGCCAGCAGCTTAGTCGGGGAGAGGTACGAGCAGTACTTC.

This sequence joins TRBV15 and TRBJ1-1; 9 bases are a match to TRBD1. The CDR3 spans 16 residues. Germline CDR1 LNHNV, CDR2 YYDKDF (reference sequence). J gave up 8 bases and V 1 base, and 11 bases lay outside the gene matches. DNA for the CDR3: TGTGCCACCAGCAGAGCAGGGACAGGGTATCTACTCGAAGCTTTCTTT. Translation gives CATSRAGTGYLLEAFF.

This clone was counted between two and nine times. CDR3: CASSFTTGRETQYF. The CDR3 region has the DNA TGTGCCAGCAGCTTCACGACAGGGCGGGAGACCCAGTACTTC. This chain uses TRBV5-5 with TRBJ2-5; 7 nucleotides agree with TRBD1. Germline CDR1 reads SGHKS; CDR2 reads YYEKEE (reference sequence). This CDR3 has 14 residues. With V trimmed by 2 bases and J by 5 bases, 6 bases remained unmatched.

A single count supports this clone. This chain uses TRBV7-8 with TRBJ2-1; 8 bases are shared with TRBD2. After removal of 5 bases from V and 6 bases from J, the junction contained 9 bases not matched to a gene. This CDR3 is 15 amino acids long. Germline CDR1 SGHVS, CDR2 FQNEAQ. The CDR3 nucleotides read TGTGCCAGCAGCCGAAATCCCGGGACTAGCAATGAGCAGTTCTTC. Its translation: CASSRNPGTSNEQFF.

V and J are TRBV7-2 and TRBJ2-7; 11 bases line up with TRBD2. The germline CDR1 and CDR2 sequences are SGHTA and FQGNSA. J lost 7 bases, V lost 5 bases, and 10 bases had no gene match. The CDR3 has 15 amino acids. The DNA for the CDR3 is TGTGCCAGCAGCCAAGGGCTAGCGGGGGGCAAAGAGCAGTACTTC. It translates to CASSQGLAGGKEQYF.

This sequence joins TRBV5-4 and TRBJ2-7; D is uncertain. Per germline, CDR1 SGHNT and CDR2 YYREEE (reference sequence). This CDR3 contains 13 residues. Trimming left V 1 base short and J 7 bases short, with 12 bases between. CDR3 DNA sequence: TGTGCCAGCAGCTTGTGGGTAGCTGGGGAGCAGTACTTC. Its translation: CASSLWVAGEQYF. Based on the CDR3 plus reference TRBV5-4 and TRBJ2-7, the full variable domain is ETGVTQSPTHLIKTRGQQVTLRCSSQSGHNTVSWYQQALGQGPQFIFQYYREEENGRGNFPPRFSGLQFPNYSSELNVNALELDDSALYLCASSLWVAGEQYFGPGTRLTVT.

The J gene is TRBJ2-2, the V gene TRBV19; D remains ambiguous. Germline V gene lookup returns CDR1 LNHDA and CDR2 SQIVND (reference sequence). The CDR3 sequence is 12 residues long. Deletions cut 4 bases from V and 4 bases from J, with 4 bases between. CDR3 in DNA: TGTGCCAGTAGTAGAGGCACCGGGGAGCTGTTTTTT. Amino acid sequence: CASSRGTGELFF.

In this sample, this clone turned up a few times. The V gene is TRBV27, the J gene TRBJ2-1, with 8 bases aligning to TRBD2. V was pared by 0 bases and J by 8 bases, with 9 bases of the junction left unmatched. Germline CDR1 is MNHEY and CDR2 is SMNVEV (reference sequence). The CDR3 is 16 amino acids. The CDR3 sequence: CASSLSQRGNWDEQFF. The CDR3 coding sequence is TGTGCCAGCAGTTTATCACAGCGGGGGAACTGGGATGAGCAGTTCTTC.

The rearrangement joins TRBV9 to TRBJ2-7, with 11 bases that match TRBD1. V was pared by 5 bases and J by 7 bases, with 2 bases of the junction left unmatched. This CDR3 spans 12 amino acids. Germline CDR1 SGDLS, CDR2 YYNGEE. The CDR3 nucleotides read TGTGCCAGCAGGGGGACAGGGGGAGAGCAGTACTTC. This translates into CASRGTGGEQYF.

This chain connects TRBV29-1 to TRBJ2-2; D is unclear. Trimming took off 6 bases at V and 3 bases at J, with 11 bases between the two ends. Per the germline V gene, CDR1 is SQVTM and CDR2 is ANQGSEA. CDR3 size: 13 residues. The CDR3 nucleotides read TGCAGCGTCCGTCCGCCGGACACCGGGGAGCTGTTTTTT. It is translated as CSVRPPDTGELFF.